This TCR beta chain emerged from a study of beta chain features in type 1 diabetes. Study results and limitations: Resolution of whether HLA type affects TCRB rearrangement was not achieved here.

The authors reverse transcribed all of the isolated RNA, so sequencing captured expressed TCRB transcripts. TCRdb keeps only in-frame clones here, not all; method: immunoSEQ multiplex PCR. The table lists 360,000 or so clones, about 20% of them singletons, with around 0.045% in the top ten. CDR3 length equals 16 residues. Germline CDR1 and CDR2: SGHRS and YFSETQ. V shed 1 base, J shed 4 bases, and the junction held 5 bases outside the gene matches. Comment on this clone: Its specificity is unknown.

The TCR sequence derives from a woman aged 18 to 35 in good health. V usage is TRBV5-1 and J usage is TRBJ2-1; 10 bases fit TRBD2. The specimen sequenced was naive CD4+ T cells from blood. The CDR3, as DNA: TGCGCCAGCAGCTTGTCTGGTAGCGGGAGGTACAATGAGCAGTTCTTC. Translation gives CASSLSGSGRYNEQFF.